The TCR beta chain described here comes from a study of CD4+ T cells in melanoma. The table came from immunoSEQ multiplex PCR; TCRdb's copy has only in-frame clones and leaves some out. The sample includes around 130,000 clones, 85% to 95% of them seen just once. CDR3 size: 13 residues. V dropped 6 bases and J dropped 9 bases, with 15 bases sitting between them. Germline lookup yields CDR1 MNHEY and CDR2 SVGAGI. V usage is TRBV6-5 and J usage is TRBJ1-5, with D possibly matching TRBD1 (5 bases). The TCR comes from a human donor with melanoma. Written as DNA, the CDR3 is TGTGCCAGCAGGACGACAGAGTTCGGGCCCCAGCATTTT. This gives the protein CASRTTEFGPQHF.